The 13 T cell receptor beta chains in this list originate from one sample, sequenced in a study of CD4+ T cells in melanoma. Sequenced by immunoSEQ multiplex PCR; TCRdb stores in-frame clones only, minus some. The sample comprises roughly 140,000 clones, 92% of which are singletons, and roughly 1.4% rests with the top ten. The receptors were sampled from a human donor with melanoma.

The chain is built from TRBV9 and TRBJ2-1; D gene unclear. The CDR3 has 13 residues. The V and J ends lost 0 bases and 9 bases respectively, with 10 bases between them. Germline V gives CDR1 SGDLS, CDR2 YYNGEE. The CDR3 DNA sequence: TGTGCCAGCAGCGTAGGCTTTAGAACTGAGCAGTTCTTC. This encodes CASSVGFRTEQFF. Supplemented by reference TRBV9 and TRBJ2-1, the full variable domain reads DSGVTQTPKHLITATGQRVTLRCSPRSGDLSVYWYQQSLDQGLQFLIQYYNGEERAKGNILERFSAQQFPDLHSELNLSSLELGDSALYFCASSVGFRTEQFFGPGTRLTVL.

This chain links TRBV11-2 with TRBJ2-3; 12 bases match TRBD2. This CDR3 has 19 residues. The germline CDR1 and CDR2 sequences are SGHAT and FQNNGV. J was trimmed by 6 bases and V by 4 bases; bases with no gene match: 17. This chain's CDR3 is CASSSKTSGGPDKRDTQYF. CDR3 bases: TGTGCCAGCAGCTCGAAGACTAGCGGGGGCCCGGATAAAAGGGATACGCAGTATTTT.

V usage is TRBV6-5 and J usage is TRBJ1-2, with D maybe TRBD1 (5 bases). This CDR3 contains 16 residues. Germline CDR1 and CDR2: MNHEY and SVGAGI. Trimming stripped 0 bases from V and 7 bases from J, with 18 bases between. CDR3 amino acids: CASSYSWGGVEGGYTF. CDR3 bases: TGTGCCAGCAGTTACTCGTGGGGGGGTGTCGAAGGTGGCTACACCTTC.

This chain connects TRBV15 to TRBJ2-5; D is unresolved. V gave up 3 bases and J gave up 2 bases, with 1 base separating them. CDR1 is LNHNV and CDR2 is YYDKDF in the germline V gene (reference sequence). This CDR3 has 11 amino acids. The CDR3 sequence is CATSRQETQYF. As DNA, the CDR3 is TGTGCCACCAGCAGGCAAGAGACCCAGTACTTC.

This clone appeared once. J is TRBJ1-2 and V is TRBV19, with D possibly being TRBD1 (5 bases). In germline, CDR1 is LNHDA, CDR2 SQIVND (reference sequence). The CDR3 loop spans 15 amino acids. V dropped 8 bases and J dropped 2 bases, with 18 bases sitting between them. The CDR3 DNA is TGTGCCAGTGGCCGGTTGAGAGGGGAGAACTATGGCTACACCTTC. Translating gives CASGRLRGENYGYTF.

The rearrangement links TRBV4-1 to TRBJ2-5; D is ambiguous. Germline V gene sequence: CDR1 MGHRA, CDR2 YSYEKL. This CDR3 region has 14 residues. The V end was cut by 2 bases, the J end by 5 bases, with 12 bases between. CDR3 nucleotides: TGCGCCAGCAGCCAACAAGATCGGCGGGAGACCCAGTACTTC. It codes for CASSQQDRRETQYF.

In its sample, this clone was seen once. V gene TRBV6-1 combines with J gene TRBJ2-6, with no clear D. Germline CDR1 and CDR2: MNHNS and SASEGT. CDR3 length: 19 residues. V lost 2 bases and J 1 base, leaving 18 bases between the germline ends. For the CDR3, the DNA is TGTGCCAGCAGTGAACGATGGCAGGCGGCGTCGTCTGGGGCCAACGTCCTGACTTTC. Protein sequence: CASSERWQAASSGANVLTF.

This chain links TRBV4-1 with TRBJ1-2; 7 bases are a match to TRBD1. Germline V lookup: CDR1 MGHRA, CDR2 YSYEKL. The CDR3 covers 14 residues. Trimming took 4 bases from V and 6 from J; bases not matched to a gene: 8. For the CDR3, the DNA is TGCGCCAGCAGCCCCATAACAGGGGAAAATGGCTACACCTTC. Translation: CASSPITGENGYTF.

This chain uses TRBV18 with TRBJ2-5; TRBD2 matches 8 bases. CDR1 and CDR2 (germline): KGHSH, LQKENI. Germline trimming cut 3 bases from V and 4 bases from J; bases unmatched to any gene: 10. This CDR3 is 16 amino acids long. In nucleotides, the CDR3 is TGTGCCAGCTCACCGTCGGGGGGGCGCCTCGGAGAGACCCAGTACTTC. Amino acids: CASSPSGGRLGETQYF.

The rearrangement joins TRBV2 to TRBJ2-1; 15 bases are shared with TRBD2. V shed 8 bases and J 8 bases; nucleotides not matched to a gene: 10. This CDR3 region has 16 residues. CDR1 SNHLY and CDR2 FYNNEI come from the germline V gene. As DNA, the CDR3 is TGTGCCAGCGCATCTTGGACTAGCGGGGGGGCCGATGAGCAGTTCTTC. Protein: CASASWTSGGADEQFF.

As concerns this clone: The germline gene is not matched at one end of the junction; a read error may be the cause. The chain couples TRBV6-5 to TRBJ2-3; TRBD1 aligns across 9 bases. The V gene's germline CDR1 is MNHEY and CDR2 SVGAGI. This CDR3 has 12 amino acids. CDR3 bases: TGTGCCAGCAGTTACTCCGGGACAGGGCTGCGTTTT. This gives the protein CASSYSGTGLRF.

This chain connects TRBV7-3 to TRBJ2-5; weak D call: TRBD1 (5 bases). This CDR3 contains 15 residues. In germline, CDR1 is SGHTA, CDR2 FQGTGA. Trimming removed 0 bases at V and 2 bases at J, with 10 bases between. The CDR3 is CASSLTGATQETQYF. The CDR3 bases are TGTGCCAGCAGCTTAACAGGGGCGACACAAGAGACCCAGTACTTC.

In regard to this clone: Other DNA sequences from this sample encode an identical CDR3 as well. The genes are TRBV6-4 and TRBJ2-2, with 7 bases identical to TRBD1. This CDR3 has 14 residues. The germline gives CDR1 MRHNA, CDR2 SNTAGT. J lost 7 bases, V lost 6 bases, and 8 bases had no gene match. The CDR3 loop is CASRPQGNGGELFF. CDR3 bases: TGTGCCAGCAGGCCACAGGGGAATGGCGGGGAGCTGTTTTTT.